The 28 T cell receptor beta chains below all came from one sample that was sequenced in a study of shared clonotypes between healthy human individuals. Using immunoSEQ multiplex PCR, the repertoire was profiled, and TCRdb retains in-frame clones only, with some absent. Of about 2 million clones listed, approximately 94% are singletons. Terminally differentiated effector memory CD45RA+ cells were excluded by CCR7 positive selection of CD45RO-negative cells. Material for sequencing was naive CD8+ T cells sorted from blood. The receptor set was obtained from a man between 18 and 29 years old in good health.

V is TRBV4-1 and J is TRBJ2-6; no reliable D call. Germline V gene lookup returns CDR1 MGHRA and CDR2 YSYEKL. The CDR3 sequence is 13 residues long. With 7 bases removed from V and 0 bases from J, the gap between germline ends came to 4 bases. Written as DNA, the CDR3 is TGCGCCAGCACGCCCTCTGGGGCCAACGTCCTGACTTTC. It codes for CASTPSGANVLTF.

This chain joins TRBV5-1 and TRBJ2-7; the match to TRBD1 covers 7 bases. CDR3 size: 14 residues. J was trimmed by 4 bases and V by 4 bases; bases with no gene match: 8. Germline CDR1 reads SGHRS; CDR2 reads YFSETQ. The CDR3 sequence is CASSADREFYEQYF. In nucleotides, the CDR3 is TGCGCCAGCAGCGCCGACAGGGAGTTTTACGAGCAGTACTTC.

The chain has TRBV2 and TRBJ2-7; maybe TRBD1 (5 bases). CDR1 is SNHLY, CDR2 FYNNEI, per germline. This CDR3 has 15 residues. Trimming cost V 4 bases and J 2 bases, with 15 bases left between them. The chain's CDR3 is CASSAPVGHTYEQYF. The CDR3 DNA reads TGTGCCAGCAGTGCCCCGGTCGGACATACCTACGAGCAGTACTTC.

This clone was detected only a few times. V gene TRBV28 combines with J gene TRBJ2-7; 7 bases match TRBD2. CDR3 length: 13 amino acids. Germline V lookup: CDR1 MDHEN, CDR2 SYDVKM. The V and J ends lost 9 bases and 3 bases, in that order; junction bases with no gene match: 8. CDR3 sequence reads: CASTGGLLYEQYF. DNA for the CDR3: TGTGCCAGTACGGGGGGACTCCTCTACGAGCAGTACTTC.

On this clone itself: Different DNA sequences within this sample yield the same CDR3. This chain joins TRBV27 and TRBJ1-1; D ambiguous. V was shortened by 5 bases and J by 1 base, with 11 bases between the two germline ends. This CDR3 region has 14 residues. Germline CDR1 MNHEY, CDR2 SMNVEV (reference sequence). The CDR3 nucleotides are TGTGCCAGCAGTCCCAGGACCGAGAACACTGAAGCTTTCTTT. Translating it yields CASSPRTENTEAFF.

The chain carries TRBV6-1 and TRBJ2-3; D possibly corresponds to TRBD2 (5 bases). Germline values: CDR1 MNHNS, CDR2 SASEGT. The CDR3 runs 16 residues. Trimming removed 4 bases at V and 4 bases at J, with 18 bases between. CDR3 in amino acids: CASSGLTTLTADTQYF. CDR3 sequence (DNA): TGTGCCAGCAGTGGCTTGACTACTCTTACGGCAGATACGCAGTATTTT.

The rearrangement uses TRBV27 and TRBJ1-6; 8 bases align to TRBD1. There are 14 residues in the CDR3. After removal of 8 bases from V and 7 bases from J, the junction contained 7 bases not matched to a gene. Germline V CDR1 and CDR2: MNHEY, SMNVEV (reference sequence). This CDR3 is CASRRTGQNSPLHF. CDR3 nucleotides: TGTGCCAGCCGGCGGACAGGGCAAAATTCACCCCTCCACTTT.

Concerning this clone: Other DNA sequences of this sample code for an identical CDR3. V is TRBV27 and J is TRBJ2-5; 11 nucleotides line up with TRBD2. CDR3 length: 15 amino acids. The ends lost 5 bases at V and 2 bases at J; junction bases unmatched: 4. Germline CDR1 is MNHEY and CDR2 is SMNVEV (reference sequence). The CDR3, as DNA: TGTGCCAGCAGTGACGGGACTAGCGGACAAGAGACCCAGTACTTC. Translating it yields CASSDGTSGQETQYF.

The rearrangement uses TRBV5-4 and TRBJ2-1; the D is unclear. Trimming took off 4 bases at V and 8 bases at J, with 16 bases between the two ends. Germline assignment: CDR1 SGHNT and CDR2 YYREEE (reference sequence). This CDR3 has 14 amino acids. The CDR3 loop is CASSPPEGRDEQFF. The CDR3 DNA reads TGTGCCAGCAGCCCCCCGGAAGGAAGGGATGAGCAGTTCTTC.

The chain uses TRBV11-1 and TRBJ2-7, with TRBD1 matching over 12 bases. Germline CDR1 and CDR2: SGHAT and FQDESV (reference sequence). Trimming took 4 bases from V and 6 from J; bases not matched to a gene: 4. This CDR3 is built from 14 residues. CDR3 region: CASSWGTGGGEQYF. The CDR3 bases are TGTGCCAGCAGCTGGGGGACAGGGGGCGGCGAGCAGTACTTC. The whole variable domain, filled in from reference TRBV11-1 and TRBJ2-7, reads EAEVAQSPRYKITEKSQAVAFWCDPISGHATLYWYRQILGQGPELLVQFQDESVVDDSQLPKDRFSAERLKGVDSTLKIQPAELGDSAMYLCASSWGTGGGEQYFGPGTRLTVT.

The chain carries TRBV11-1 and TRBJ2-6; D is possibly TRBD2 (6 bases). Trimming pared 5 bases from V and 1 base from J, leaving 9 bases between. The CDR3 is made up of 15 amino acids. The germline V gene has CDR1 SGHAT and CDR2 FQDESV (reference sequence). The CDR3: CASSQGGSGANVLTF. In nucleotides, the CDR3 is TGTGCCAGCAGCCAGGGAGGATCTGGGGCCAACGTCCTGACTTTC.

The chain carries TRBV10-3 and TRBJ2-5, with 15 bases matching TRBD2. This CDR3 spans 15 amino acids. In germline, CDR1 is ENHRY, CDR2 SYGVKD. The V gene end was trimmed by 5 bases and the J gene end by 4 bases; junction bases not matched to a gene: 2. In DNA, the CDR3 is TGTGCCATCAGTTCGGGACTAGCGGGGGGAGAGACCCAGTACTTC. Protein sequence: CAISSGLAGGETQYF.

The J gene is TRBJ2-7, the V gene TRBV5-4; 7 bases are shared with TRBD2. The CDR3 is 14 amino acids. V lost 4 bases, J lost 4 bases, and 8 bases stayed unmatched. Germline lookup yields CDR1 SGHNT and CDR2 YYREEE (reference sequence). The DNA of the CDR3 is TGTGCCAGCAGCCAGAGCGGGATGGAATACGAGCAGTACTTC. Protein product: CASSQSGMEYEQYF.

This sequence joins TRBV4-1 and TRBJ2-7, with D uncertain. The CDR3 covers 14 residues. Trimming took 1 base from V and 2 from J, leaving 9 bases between them. Germline V gives CDR1 MGHRA, CDR2 YSYEKL. The CDR3 loop is CASSQGLSTYEQYF. CDR3 coding DNA: TGCGCCAGCAGCCAAGGTCTCAGTACCTACGAGCAGTACTTC.

This chain links TRBV27 with TRBJ2-2; 15 bases line up with TRBD2. The ends lost 6 bases at V and 5 bases at J; junction bases unmatched: 10. Looked up from germline, CDR1 is MNHEY and CDR2 is SMNVEV (reference sequence). This CDR3 has 18 amino acids. The CDR3 protein is CASSRGTSGRPGTGELFF. The CDR3, as DNA: TGTGCCAGCAGCCGGGGGACTAGCGGGAGGCCGGGTACCGGGGAGCTGTTTTTT.

This rearrangement joins TRBV4-3 to TRBJ2-5; a possible D gene is TRBD2 (5 bases). The CDR3 contains 14 residues. The germline V gene has CDR1 LGHNA and CDR2 YSLEER. Trimming took 1 base from V and 3 from J, leaving 9 bases between them. The CDR3 reads CASSQGSREETQYF. The CDR3 DNA reads TGCGCCAGCAGCCAAGGTTCGCGGGAAGAGACCCAGTACTTC.

To note about this clone: Other DNA sequences in this specimen translate into the identical CDR3. V gene TRBV5-4 combines with J gene TRBJ1-4; D ambiguous. Trimming pared 0 bases from V and 7 bases from J, leaving 4 bases between. In germline, CDR1 is SGHNT, CDR2 YYREEE (reference sequence). The CDR3 runs 12 residues. CDR3: CASSLAGEKLFF. In nucleotides, the CDR3 is TGTGCCAGCAGCTTGGCCGGTGAAAAACTGTTTTTT.

The rearrangement uses TRBV6-7 and TRBJ2-5; possibly TRBD2 for D (6 bases). TRBV6-7 is filed as an ORF, its function uncertain. V lost 5 bases to trimming and J lost 4 bases, with 20 bases between them. The CDR3 has 16 residues. In DNA, the CDR3 is TGTGCCAGCAGTGAGGGCTTTGCGGGATCGGGAGAGACCCAGTACTTC. Amino acids: CASSEGFAGSGETQYF.

This chain links TRBV9 with TRBJ2-2; 9 nucleotides align to TRBD1. Germline V gene lookup returns CDR1 SGDLS and CDR2 YYNGEE. This CDR3 comprises 17 residues. The V gene end was trimmed by 7 bases and the J gene end by 3 bases; junction bases not matched to a gene: 13. CDR3 bases: TGTGCCAGCTTCCATAACCCCAGACAGGGGGACACCGGGGAGCTGTTTTTT. Translating gives CASFHNPRQGDTGELFF.

The rearrangement links TRBV27 to TRBJ2-2; the D gene is possibly TRBD2 (6 bases). Between the trimmed V and J ends, which lost 5 bases and 1 base, there was a span of 11 bases. The CDR3 spans 15 residues. CDR1 and CDR2 from the germline V gene are MNHEY and SMNVEV (reference sequence). CDR3 amino acids: CASSPPGLNTGELFF. The CDR3 coding sequence is TGTGCCAGCAGTCCCCCGGGACTGAACACCGGGGAGCTGTTTTTT.

As for this clone: Its ends do not fully match the called genes, so a read error is possible. Other DNA sequences from this sample encode an identical CDR3 as well. The CDR3, as DNA: TGTGCCAGCAGTTACTTGGGACAGGCGAGCACTGAAGCTTTCTTC. Residues: CASSYLGQASTEAFF. The chain is built from TRBV6-6 and TRBJ1-1; 8 bases align to TRBD1. From germline, CDR1 is MNHNY and CDR2 SVGAGI (reference sequence). The CDR3 is 15 residues long.

V is TRBV4-3 and J is TRBJ1-5; D is unclear. V lost 5 bases and J 6 bases, leaving 23 bases between the germline ends. Germline loops: CDR1 LGHNA, CDR2 YSLEER. The CDR3 has 17 residues. DNA of the CDR3: TGCGCCAGCAGCTCTCTATGGGGAGAAGAAGTAGGTCAGCCCCAGCATTTT. It encodes CASSSLWGEEVGQPQHF.

V and J are TRBV5-5 and TRBJ2-5; 14 positions match TRBD2. Per the germline V gene, CDR1 is SGHKS and CDR2 is YYEKEE (reference sequence). With V trimmed by 4 bases and J by 4 bases, 6 bases remained unmatched. This CDR3 contains 16 residues. CDR3 DNA: TGTGCCAGCAGCCTTGGGACTAGCGGGAGTGGAGAGACCCAGTACTTC. It codes for CASSLGTSGSGETQYF.

The chain uses TRBV28 and TRBJ2-7; D remains unclear. The CDR3 runs to 11 residues. The germline V gene has CDR1 MDHEN and CDR2 SYDVKM. V lost 5 bases and J lost 6, with 8 bases in between. Here the CDR3 reads CASSRSTEQYF. CDR3 nucleotides: TGTGCCAGCAGTAGGTCAACCGAGCAGTACTTC.

The chain carries TRBV14 and TRBJ2-7, with 8 bases aligning to TRBD1. Germline V lookup: CDR1 SGHDN, CDR2 FVKESK. The CDR3 consists of 12 residues. Trimming at V came to 4 bases and at J to 4 bases, leaving 0 bases not matched to a gene. The CDR3 DNA is TGTGCCAGCAGCCGGACAGGGTACGAGCAGTACTTC. It specifies CASSRTGYEQYF.

The genes are TRBV6-1 and TRBJ2-5; TRBD1 agrees at 7 bases. The CDR3 consists of 14 residues. V shed 3 bases and J 2 bases; nucleotides not matched to a gene: 3. Germline loops: CDR1 MNHNS, CDR2 SASEGT. The CDR3 loop is CASSETGIQETQYF. DNA of the CDR3: TGTGCCAGCAGTGAGACAGGGATACAAGAGACCCAGTACTTC.

Remarks on this clone: The same CDR3 is also encoded by other DNA sequences in this sample. The genes are TRBV11-2 and TRBJ2-1; D is undetermined. V was clipped by 6 bases and J by 6 bases, with 6 bases between them. Germline loops: CDR1 SGHAT, CDR2 FQNNGV. The CDR3 is 11 residues long. The CDR3 reads CASSPGNEQFF. The DNA of the CDR3 is TGTGCCAGCAGTCCGGGCAATGAGCAGTTCTTC.

V and J are TRBV25-1 and TRBJ2-1, with 10 nucleotides matching TRBD1. The CDR3 contains 13 residues. The germline V gene encodes CDR1 MGHDK and CDR2 SYGVNS. J gave up 9 bases and V 9 bases, and 8 bases lay outside the gene matches. The CDR3 sequence is CASPGTGAIEQFF. The CDR3, as DNA: TGTGCCAGTCCCGGGACAGGGGCAATTGAGCAGTTCTTC.